This is a list of T cell receptor beta chains from one sample in a study of T cell repertoires in cytomegalovirus infection. One entry per CDR3 protein results from TCRdb running MiXCR on the reads. Of about 470,000 distinct CDR3 sequences listed, roughly 43% are singletons. These receptors' antigens are unknown. Material: cultured PBMCs, obtained from culture after CMV antigen stimulation. The receptors were gathered from a human donor in good health (CMV status not recorded). Some clones in this sample may be carry-over from other donors' samples. The CDR3 runs from the conserved cysteine through the conserved F or W.

j_call | v_call | cdr3_aa
TRBJ1-5 | TRBV7-6 | CASSQINRQGNQPQHF
TRBJ2-1 | TRBV27 | CASKAGLVGDEQFF
TRBJ2-3 | TRBV7-2 | CASRKGGPLSTQYF
TRBJ1-2 | TRBV25-1 | CASRRDLQGYTF
TRBJ2-7 | TRBV7-2 | CASSFWGPNEQYF
TRBJ2-3 | TRBV6-2/TRBV6-3 | CASSPRGTKAIDTQYF
TRBJ2-2 | TRBV7-3 | CASRGGGANTGELFF
TRBJ2-5 | TRBV11-2 | CASSLVFPGTSGETQYF
TRBJ2-7 | TRBV7-6 | CASSPRSGTSSYEQYF
TRBJ2-7 | TRBV7-2 | CASSLGLGREAYEQYF
TRBJ1-2 | TRBV6-5 | CASRRTSGTPGYTF
TRBJ2-7 | TRBV6-6 | CASSWLGGQGPYEQYF
TRBJ2-5 | TRBV15 | CATSRDRLATETQYF
TRBJ2-7 | TRBV28 | CASSQTDRNEQYF
TRBJ1-1 | TRBV11-2 | CASSLIGCAPQRNTEAFF
TRBJ2-3 | TRBV2 | CASSGLRTDTQYF
TRBJ2-5 | TRBV24-1 | CATSDLSGETQYF
TRBJ2-1 | TRBV7-6 | CASSLTLDERGRNEQFF